One and the same sample provided the 21 T cell receptor beta chains below, sequenced in a study of blood T cells in healthy people across ages. Primed by a sample-barcoded 5' primer and a J-beta primer mix, a second PCR proceeded for roughly 7 to 11 cycles. TCRdb re-analysed the 5' RACE reads in MiXCR, keeping a single row per CDR3 protein. The table records around 820,000 distinct CDR3 sequences, 25% of them present only once. The same sample was also used in a study of T cells of mothers and their children.

Source material: blood. All receptors derive from a boy between 5 and 17 years old in good health.

With regard to this clonotype: One junction end disagrees with the germline gene, perhaps due to a read error. The genes are TRBV7-2 and TRBJ1-2; no clear D gene. This CDR3 is built from 12 residues. CDR1 is SGHTA and CDR2 is FQGNSA in the germline V gene. Here the CDR3 reads CVSSPHVYGYTF. DNA of the CDR3: TGTGTCAGCAGCCCCCACGTCTATGGCTACACCTTC.

The chain links TRBV20-1 to TRBJ2-5; D remains unclear. Germline CDR1 is DFQATT and CDR2 is SNEGSKA (reference sequence). The CDR3 is 9 amino acids. V lost 5 bases and J 7 bases, leaving 5 bases between the germline ends. CDR3 coding DNA: TGCAGTGCTGAGAGGACCCAGTACTTC. Its translation is CSAERTQYF.

V and J are TRBV9 and TRBJ2-7; D tentatively reads TRBD1 or TRBD2 (5 bases each). The CDR3 loop spans 16 amino acids. V was clipped by 3 bases and J by 5 bases, with 21 bases between them. Per germline, CDR1 SGDLS and CDR2 YYNGEE. The CDR3 here is CASSEEDNVAYDEQYF. In DNA, the CDR3 is TGTGCCAGCAGCGAGGAGGACAACGTTGCCTACGACGAGCAGTACTTC.

The sample holds many counts of this clonotype. The CDR3 sequence: CSARDRGRETQYF. The CDR3 DNA reads TGCAGTGCTAGAGACAGGGGTAGGGAGACCCAGTACTTC. V usage is TRBV20-1 and J usage is TRBJ2-5; D possibly corresponds to TRBD1 (6 bases). The CDR3 is made up of 13 amino acids. Looked up from germline, CDR1 is DFQATT and CDR2 is SNEGSKA (reference sequence). The V end was cut by 0 bases, the J end by 5 bases, with 10 bases between.

This clonotype was found a few times. The CDR3 sequence: CASSLEQSSYEQYF. CDR3 DNA sequence: TGTGCCAGCAGTTTAGAGCAGAGCTCCTACGAGCAGTACTTC. The rearrangement joins TRBV27 to TRBJ2-7; D ambiguous. The CDR3 totals 14 residues. V lost 2 bases and J 0 bases, leaving 8 bases between the germline ends. Germline V gene lookup returns CDR1 MNHEY and CDR2 SMNVEV (reference sequence).

This clonotype has only a few counts. V is TRBV28 and J is TRBJ2-4; a possible D gene is TRBD1 (6 bases). From germline, CDR1 is MDHEN and CDR2 SYDVKM. Trimming removed 6 bases at V and 9 bases at J, with 30 bases between. CDR3 size: 18 residues. As DNA, the CDR3 is TGTGCCAGCAGCCCACTCGGAACAGGGAATCTCACGCCCGGCATTCAGTACTTC. Its protein is CASSPLGTGNLTPGIQYF.

V gene TRBV6-2 or TRBV6-3 combines with J gene TRBJ2-1, with D possibly TRBD1 on 6 matching bases. The length of the CDR3 is 13 residues. V shed 0 bases and J shed 11 bases, with 11 bases lying between them. The germline CDR1 and CDR2 sequences are MNHEY and SVGEGT. This CDR3 is CASSYSGQGKQFF. The CDR3 region has the DNA TGTGCCAGCAGTTACTCGGGGCAGGGGAAGCAGTTCTTC.

A few counts support this clonotype. V gene TRBV27 combines with J gene TRBJ2-2, with 8 bases that match TRBD2. J was trimmed by 3 bases and V by 8 bases; bases with no gene match: 5. The CDR3 totals 14 residues. Germline CDR1 and CDR2: MNHEY and SMNVEV (reference sequence). CDR3 nucleotides: TGTGCCAGCGGGCGGGGGGCGGACACCGGGGAGCTGTTTTTT. Translated: CASGRGADTGELFF.

This clonotype has only a few counts. This chain links TRBV7-9 with TRBJ1-4; 9 bases agree with TRBD1. The V gene's germline CDR1 is SEHNR and CDR2 FQNEAQ (reference sequence). The CDR3 runs to 16 residues. The V segment lost 5 bases and the J segment 10 bases; nucleotides outside the gene matches: 14. The CDR3 reads CASSLTGGGSLGKLFF. The CDR3 DNA sequence: TGTGCCAGCAGCCTCACAGGGGGCGGGTCCCTGGGAAAACTGTTTTTT.

This clonotype was observed a few times. The chain has TRBV7-2 and TRBJ2-7; D unresolved. CDR1 is SGHTA, CDR2 FQGNSA, per germline. CDR3 length equals 12 residues. V was shortened by 4 bases and J by 5 bases, with 9 bases between the two germline ends. CDR3 DNA sequence: TGTGCCAGCAGCTCCACCCTTAACGAGCAGTACTTC. Protein sequence: CASSSTLNEQYF.

The J gene is TRBJ2-1, the V gene TRBV12-3 or TRBV12-4, with TRBD1 matching over 8 bases. The CDR3 covers 15 residues. V lost 6 bases, J lost 3 bases, and 7 bases stayed unmatched. The CDR3 here is CASRPGGFGYNEQFF. DNA of the CDR3: TGTGCCAGCAGACCAGGGGGCTTCGGCTACAATGAGCAGTTCTTC.

This clonotype was observed a handful of times. The chain uses TRBV30 and TRBJ2-7; unclear D gene. V was trimmed by 3 bases and J by 1 base, leaving 10 bases between them. Looked up from germline, CDR1 is GTSNPN and CDR2 is SVGIG (reference sequence). CDR3 length: 13 residues. DNA of the CDR3: TGTGCCTGGAGCGACGAGGCATCCTACGAGCAGTACTTC. As protein: CAWSDEASYEQYF. The entire variable domain, with the rest obtained from reference TRBV30 and TRBJ2-7, is as follows: SQTIHQWPATLVQPVGSPLSLECTVEGTSNPNLYWYRQAAGRGLQLLFYSVGIGQISSEVPQNLSASRPQDRQFILSSKKLLLSDSGFYLCAWSDEASYEQYFGPGTRLTVT.

J is TRBJ2-7 and V is TRBV4-3; 9 positions agree with TRBD2. With 3 bases clipped from V and 7 bases from J, the junction kept 13 bases outside the gene matches. This CDR3 contains 16 residues. The V gene's germline CDR1 is LGHNA and CDR2 YSLEER. The CDR3 loop reads CASSQAGLAPSREQYF. The CDR3 region has the DNA TGCGCCAGCAGCCAGGCCGGACTAGCGCCCAGCAGGGAGCAGTACTTC.

CDR3 region: CASSPNQADPFSYGYTF. CDR3 DNA sequence: TGTGCCAGCAGCCCTAATCAGGCAGACCCTTTCTCCTATGGCTACACCTTC. The V and J genes are TRBV9 and TRBJ1-2; D remains ambiguous. CDR1 is SGDLS and CDR2 is YYNGEE in the germline V gene. This CDR3 has 17 residues. Trimming left V 4 bases short and J 4 bases short, with 23 bases between.

This clonotype appeared a single time. The rearrangement joins TRBV20-1 to TRBJ2-3; 9 bases agree with TRBD2. V shed 3 bases, J shed 7 bases, and the junction held 8 bases outside the gene matches. This CDR3 is 14 amino acids long. Germline CDR1 reads DFQATT; CDR2 reads SNEGSKA (reference sequence). The CDR3 loop is CSARGAGGGNTQYF. CDR3 nucleotides: TGCAGTGCTAGGGGAGCGGGAGGTGGAAATACGCAGTATTTT.

This clonotype was counted ten times or more. The gene calls are TRBV28 and TRBJ2-3; 8 bases are shared with TRBD2. Germline lookup yields CDR1 MDHEN and CDR2 SYDVKM. CDR3 size: 13 residues. V lost 9 bases to trimming and J lost 0 bases; unmatched junction nucleotides: 2. The CDR3 sequence: CASSGASTDTQYF. Here the CDR3 DNA reads TGTGCCAGTAGCGGGGCCAGCACAGATACGCAGTATTTT.

J is TRBJ2-1 and V is TRBV6-6; D is undetermined. The germline V and J ends were trimmed by 7 bases and 8 bases, with 21 bases remaining between them. From germline, CDR1 is MNHNY and CDR2 SVGAGI (reference sequence). The CDR3 extends over 15 amino acids. The CDR3 DNA follows: TGTGCCAGCACCACACTCGCTACCTTGGGCGATGAGCAGTTCTTC. Translating gives CASTTLATLGDEQFF.

This chain uses TRBV6-5 with TRBJ2-1; 9 nucleotides agree with TRBD2. CDR1 is MNHEY, CDR2 SVGAGI, per germline. This CDR3 is 14 amino acids long. The junction had 2 bases not matched to a gene; V was cut back by 7 bases and J by 1 base. CDR3 bases: TGTGCCAGCAAGGCGGGGGGGTCCTACAATGAGCAGTTCTTC. Amino acids: CASKAGGSYNEQFF.

The rearrangement uses TRBV29-1 and TRBJ2-7, with a tentative D call TRBD1 (5 bases). V was trimmed by 1 base and J by 2 bases, leaving 6 bases between them. There are 12 residues in the CDR3. Germline V CDR1 and CDR2: SQVTM, ANQGSEA. CDR3 DNA: TGCAGCGTTGAAGTAGGGGCCTACGAGCAGTACTTC. Translation: CSVEVGAYEQYF.

Only a few counts were recorded for this clonotype. J is TRBJ1-1 and V is TRBV4-2, with D hard to call. This CDR3 has 15 residues. From germline, CDR1 is LGHNA and CDR2 YNFKEQ. The ends were cut back, 0 bases at V and 0 bases at J, with 8 bases in the middle. The CDR3 bases are TGTGCCAGCAGCCAAGATAGTACAGTGAACACTGAAGCTTTCTTT. It encodes CASSQDSTVNTEAFF.

The J gene is TRBJ1-1, the V gene TRBV7-2, with a possible D match to TRBD1 (5 bases). The CDR3 is 15 residues long. Deletions cut 0 bases from V and 3 bases from J, with 11 bases between. In germline, CDR1 is SGHTA, CDR2 FQGNSA. The CDR3 spells CASSLALGQHTEAFF. In DNA form, the CDR3 reads TGTGCCAGCAGCTTAGCCCTAGGACAACACACTGAAGCTTTCTTT.